This T cell receptor (beta chain) comes out of a study of blood T cell repertoires in COVID-19 (dated by TCRdb to the early 2020s). Study-level background: Samples covering the acute and convalescent phases of COVID-19 were provided by collaborators in the United States, Italy and Spain. The material from the prospective study consisted of cDNA or gDNA derived from T cells, B-cell-depleted T cells, or PBMCs. Subjects who had been exposed to COVID-19, were actively infected with it, or had recovered from it provided the deeply sampled blood TCRbeta repertoires that made up the dataset. The repertoires were released in a freely available public database intended as a resource for research on the immune response to SARS-CoV-2. Samples were obtained from the ongoing ImmuneRACE study (first 160 participants) and from some 1,300 subjects provided by 6 global collaborators. The sample metadata nearly always contained a de-identified subject ID, COVID-19 status, age in years and sex. Where available, HLA class I and class II types were taken from metadata supplied by the sample provider and were not determined by assay-based typing. The investigation overall reported the following: The quantity of clinical and demographic metadata differed by source and by participant and was supplied without curation.

TCRbeta CDR3 regions were amplified from genomic DNA by means of the immunoSEQ Assay, a bias-controlled multiplex PCR. The source study handled its data this way. The number of nucleated cells in each sample was estimated by amplification of reference gene primers within the assay. To quantify the absolute abundance of each unique TCRbeta CDR3 rearrangement, sequence reads were collapsed and filtered. For each sample, productive Simpson clonality was calculated as the square root of Simpson's diversity index across productive rearrangements. TCRdb mirrors the immuneACCESS table, restricted to in-frame sequences. Some clones are absent from its copies; in checked studies, under half trace to an unresolved V gene, and the reason for the others is unknown. V, J and clone size were drawn from that table, and D and trimming were deduced from the DNA. The sample yields about 190,000 clones; less than 80% were counted once. The ten top clones hold around an eighth of the sample.

The CDR3 runs 11 amino acids, cysteine and phenylalanine included. Only CDR3 DNA remains: 33 bases, in frame from the first base. Trimming costs V 7 bases and J 7 bases, and their ends lie 10 bases apart. From a lookup of the germline V gene (reference sequence), CDR1 and CDR2 are LNHDA and SQIVND. In the case of this clone: The specificity of this receptor is unknown. Base qualities were left out, and no much larger clone turns up one base away.

Whole blood was collected in K2EDTA tubes by collaborating institutions according to the institutions' own protocols. For TCRbeta analysis, collaborator samples were shipped as frozen whole blood, as isolated PBMCs, or as DNA extracted from either sample type. The clonotype originates from a woman between 50 and 59 years old with acute or convalescent COVID-19. This chain is built from TRBV19 and TRBJ1-1; no D gene call is confident. Sequencing was done on a sample of peripheral blood. In nucleotide form, the sequence is TGTGCCAGTAACATGAGGTTTGAAGCTTTCTTT. Protein translation: CASNMRFEAFF. Beyond the CDR3, the reference TRBV19 and TRBJ1-1 genes provide the residues; the full variable domain reads: DGGITQSPKYLFRKEGQNVTLSCEQNLNHDAMYWYRQDPGQGLRLIYYSQIVNDFQKGDIAEGYSVSREKKESFPLTVTSAQKNPTAFYLCASNMRFEAFFGQGTRLTVV.